This is a list of T cell receptor beta chains from one sample in a study of T cells after yellow fever vaccination. Each CDR3 protein is one row after TCRdb ran MiXCR on the 5' RACE reads. The data contain hundreds of thousands of distinct CDR3 sequences, about 9.9% of them singletons. The material sequenced was PBMCs, taken on the day of the first yellow fever vaccination. The receptors originated from a man younger than 35 who received the YFV17D yellow fever vaccine. The CDR3 runs from the conserved cysteine through the conserved F or W. D genes are given only for firm matches. Where a row states a size, it is once, few, many or the class of an expanded clone; other rows omit it.

clone_size: few; v_call: TRBV24-1; j_call: TRBJ2-7; d_call: NA; cdr3_aa: CATSEGSGYEQYF; cdr3_nt: TGTGCCACCAGTGAGGGGAGTGGATACGAGCAGTACTTC
clone_size: NA; v_call: TRBV7-2; j_call: TRBJ1-3; d_call: NA; cdr3_aa: CASSLTGIRSGNTIYF; cdr3_nt: TGTGCCAGCAGCTTGACCGGGATCCGCTCTGGAAACACCATATATTTT
clone_size: few; v_call: TRBV7-8; j_call: TRBJ2-7; d_call: NA; cdr3_aa: CASSLGVKAYEQYF; cdr3_nt: TGTGCCAGCAGCTTAGGGGTCAAAGCCTACGAGCAGTACTTC
clone_size: few; v_call: TRBV11-2; j_call: TRBJ1-2; d_call: NA; cdr3_aa: CASSPAQLGYTF; cdr3_nt: TGTGCCAGCAGCCCCGCCCAACTTGGCTACACCTTC
clone_size: few; v_call: TRBV3-1; j_call: TRBJ2-1; d_call: NA; cdr3_aa: CASSPNWGTLNEQFF; cdr3_nt: TGTGCCAGCAGCCCGAACTGGGGAACGCTCAATGAGCAGTTCTTC
clone_size: NA; v_call: TRBV28; j_call: TRBJ2-1; d_call: TRBD1; cdr3_aa: CASSLSLHGRGRNEQFF; cdr3_nt: TGTGCCAGCAGTTTAAGCCTCCACGGCAGGGGGCGAAATGAGCAGTTCTTC
clone_size: NA; v_call: TRBV7-2; j_call: TRBJ1-5; d_call: TRBD1; cdr3_aa: CASSPQTGYSNQPQHF; cdr3_nt: TGTGCCAGCAGCCCTCAGACAGGGTATAGCAATCAGCCCCAGCATTTT
clone_size: few; v_call: TRBV20-1; j_call: TRBJ2-5; d_call: NA; cdr3_aa: CSASTLIKETQYF; cdr3_nt: TGCAGTGCTAGTACCCTTATAAAAGAGACCCAGTACTTC
clone_size: few; v_call: TRBV18; j_call: TRBJ2-5; d_call: TRBD1; cdr3_aa: CASSPVGQGGYETQYF; cdr3_nt: TGTGCCAGCTCGCCGGTCGGACAGGGAGGATATGAGACCCAGTACTTC
clone_size: NA; v_call: TRBV7-2; j_call: TRBJ2-2; d_call: TRBD2; cdr3_aa: CASRASGGSTGELFF; cdr3_nt: TGTGCCAGCAGGGCTAGCGGGGGTAGCACCGGGGAGCTGTTTTTT
clone_size: many; v_call: TRBV5-4; j_call: TRBJ2-3; d_call: TRBD2; cdr3_aa: CASSLAVAGGTDTQYF; cdr3_nt: TGTGCCAGCAGCTTGGCGGTAGCGGGAGGCACAGATACGCAGTATTTT
clone_size: NA; v_call: TRBV10-3; j_call: TRBJ2-2; d_call: NA; cdr3_aa: CAISEAPGWRDTGELFF; cdr3_nt: TGTGCCATCAGTGAAGCCCCAGGGTGGCGTGACACCGGGGAGCTGTTTTTT
clone_size: NA; v_call: TRBV30; j_call: TRBJ2-7; d_call: TRBD1; cdr3_aa: CAWTPTGKPYEQYF; cdr3_nt: TGTGCCTGGACTCCGACAGGGAAACCCTACGAGCAGTACTTC
clone_size: few; v_call: TRBV19; j_call: TRBJ1-6; d_call: TRBD1; cdr3_aa: CASRENRGSGSPLHF; cdr3_nt: TGTGCCAGTCGCGAAAACAGGGGAAGTGGTTCACCCCTCCACTTT
clone_size: few; v_call: TRBV7-2; j_call: TRBJ2-3; d_call: TRBD1; cdr3_aa: CASSRTGGGTQYF; cdr3_nt: TGTGCCAGCAGCCGGACAGGGGGAGGTACGCAGTATTTT
clone_size: few; v_call: TRBV12-3/TRBV12-4; j_call: TRBJ2-3; d_call: NA; cdr3_aa: CASSLEGHLTDTQYF; cdr3_nt: TGTGCCAGCAGTTTAGAGGGGCACCTCACAGATACGCAGTATTTT
clone_size: NA; v_call: TRBV19; j_call: TRBJ2-3; d_call: TRBD2; cdr3_aa: CASASGGGTDTQYF; cdr3_nt: TGTGCCAGTGCAAGCGGGGGGGGCACAGATACGCAGTATTTT
clone_size: NA; v_call: TRBV7-9; j_call: TRBJ2-5; d_call: TRBD2; cdr3_aa: CASSSGLAGGPQETQYF; cdr3_nt: TGTGCCAGCAGCTCCGGACTAGCGGGGGGACCCCAAGAGACCCAGTACTTC
clone_size: few; v_call: TRBV12-3/TRBV12-4; j_call: TRBJ1-1; d_call: TRBD1; cdr3_aa: CASSTRDRPNTEAFF; cdr3_nt: TGTGCCAGCAGCACGCGGGACAGACCGAACACTGAAGCTTTCTTT
clone_size: few; v_call: TRBV5-1; j_call: TRBJ2-1; d_call: TRBD2; cdr3_aa: CASSPRTAGGLDNEQFF; cdr3_nt: TGCGCCAGCAGCCCACGTACAGCGGGGGGGCTAGACAATGAGCAGTTCTTC
clone_size: NA; v_call: TRBV20-1; j_call: TRBJ2-3; d_call: NA; cdr3_aa: CSATIGGSLGGDTQYF; cdr3_nt: TGCAGTGCTACCATCGGGGGCAGCCTGGGGGGGGATACGCAGTATTTT
clone_size: few; v_call: TRBV5-1; j_call: TRBJ2-5; d_call: NA; cdr3_aa: CASSLAGQSETQYF; cdr3_nt: TGCGCCAGCAGCCTGGCTGGGCAGTCGGAGACCCAGTACTTC
clone_size: many; v_call: TRBV7-7; j_call: TRBJ2-3; d_call: NA; cdr3_aa: CASSSGLGTDTQYF; cdr3_nt: TGTGCCAGCAGCTCAGGGTTAGGCACAGATACGCAGTATTTT
clone_size: few; v_call: TRBV2; j_call: TRBJ2-7; d_call: NA; cdr3_aa: CASSEYYEQYF; cdr3_nt: TGTGCCAGCAGTGAGTACTACGAGCAGTACTTC
clone_size: NA; v_call: TRBV5-1; j_call: TRBJ2-6; d_call: NA; cdr3_aa: CASSLVGPDPLSLSGANVLTF; cdr3_nt: TGCGCCAGCAGCTTGGTAGGACCAGACCCATTAAGCCTGTCTGGGGCCAACGTCCTGACTTTC
clone_size: few; v_call: TRBV4-3; j_call: TRBJ2-1; d_call: NA; cdr3_aa: CASSVRLVNEQFF; cdr3_nt: TGCGCCAGCAGCGTACGACTGGTCAATGAGCAGTTCTTC
clone_size: few; v_call: TRBV28; j_call: TRBJ1-1; d_call: NA; cdr3_aa: CASYDANTEAFF; cdr3_nt: TGTGCCAGCTATGACGCGAACACTGAAGCTTTCTTT
clone_size: few; v_call: TRBV6-2/TRBV6-3; j_call: TRBJ2-2; d_call: NA; cdr3_aa: CASSPTSTLNTGELFF; cdr3_nt: TGTGCCAGCAGCCCTACTAGCACCTTAAACACCGGGGAGCTGTTTTTT
clone_size: many; v_call: TRBV12-3/TRBV12-4; j_call: TRBJ1-2; d_call: NA; cdr3_aa: CASSWGYNYGYTF; cdr3_nt: TGTGCCAGCAGTTGGGGATATAACTATGGCTACACCTTC
clone_size: few; v_call: TRBV5-5; j_call: TRBJ2-3; d_call: NA; cdr3_aa: CASSLLGAGGGDTQYF; cdr3_nt: TGTGCCAGCAGCTTGCTCGGGGCAGGGGGAGGGGATACGCAGTATTTT
clone_size: NA; v_call: TRBV7-2; j_call: TRBJ2-5; d_call: TRBD2; cdr3_aa: CASSSLAGAQETQYF; cdr3_nt: TGTGCCAGCAGCTCCTTAGCGGGGGCACAAGAGACCCAGTACTTC
clone_size: few; v_call: TRBV20-1; j_call: TRBJ1-5; d_call: TRBD1; cdr3_aa: CSAAGQVNSNQPQHF; cdr3_nt: TGCAGTGCAGCCGGACAGGTCAATAGCAATCAGCCCCAGCATTTT
clone_size: NA; v_call: TRBV5-1; j_call: TRBJ2-1; d_call: NA; cdr3_aa: CASSDPTGDNEQFF; cdr3_nt: TGCGCCAGCAGCGACCCGACAGGAGACAATGAGCAGTTCTTC
clone_size: few; v_call: TRBV7-9; j_call: TRBJ1-1; d_call: NA; cdr3_aa: CASSFTGYNTEAFF; cdr3_nt: TGTGCCAGCAGCTTTACAGGGTATAACACTGAAGCTTTCTTT
clone_size: few; v_call: TRBV7-9; j_call: TRBJ1-2; d_call: NA; cdr3_aa: CASSLGSRAPGGYTF; cdr3_nt: TGTGCCAGCAGCTTAGGGTCCAGGGCCCCAGGTGGCTACACCTTC
clone_size: NA; v_call: TRBV6-1; j_call: TRBJ2-7; d_call: NA; cdr3_aa: CASSQTGPPDEQYF; cdr3_nt: TGTGCCAGCAGCCAGACAGGCCCCCCTGACGAGCAGTACTTC
clone_size: NA; v_call: TRBV5-1; j_call: TRBJ1-1; d_call: NA; cdr3_aa: CASSYPGSYTEAFF; cdr3_nt: TGCGCCAGCAGCTATCCGGGGTCCTACACTGAAGCTTTCTTT
clone_size: NA; v_call: TRBV29-1; j_call: TRBJ2-5; d_call: NA; cdr3_aa: CSVETGWRETQYF; cdr3_nt: TGCAGCGTTGAAACAGGTTGGAGGGAGACCCAGTACTTC
clone_size: NA; v_call: TRBV7-7; j_call: TRBJ2-7; d_call: NA; cdr3_aa: CASSLEQGDEQYF; cdr3_nt: TGTGCCAGCAGCTTAGAACAGGGCGACGAGCAGTACTTC
clone_size: few; v_call: TRBV6-5; j_call: TRBJ2-5; d_call: TRBD2; cdr3_aa: CASSYPGLAGGETQYF; cdr3_nt: TGTGCCAGCAGTTACCCGGGACTAGCGGGGGGTGAGACCCAGTACTTC
clone_size: few; v_call: TRBV20-1; j_call: TRBJ2-5; d_call: TRBD2; cdr3_aa: CSAQPLAVDQETQYF; cdr3_nt: TGCAGTGCACAACCACTAGCGGTGGACCAAGAGACCCAGTACTTC
clone_size: few; v_call: TRBV4-2; j_call: TRBJ1-6; d_call: NA; cdr3_aa: CASSQVKDSPLHF; cdr3_nt: TGTGCCAGCAGCCAAGTAAAGGATTCACCCCTCCACTTT